This T cell receptor beta chain was captured in a study of blood T cell repertoires in COVID-19. Study-wide background: The study drew acute and convalescent COVID-19 samples from the United States, Italy and Spain. PBMCs, B-cell-depleted T cells, or T cells were the source of the cDNA or gDNA that made up the material.

Authors' methods: Amplification with reference gene primers provided the estimates of nucleated cell counts. TCRdb keeps only in-frame clones here, not all; method: immunoSEQ multiplex PCR. That table supplies the V and J calls and clone size; D and trimming were determined from the DNA. The table includes some 270,000 clones, approximately 90% detected once. V trimming: 7 bases; J trimming: 4 bases; junction bases outside the gene matches: 10. Germline V gene lookup returns CDR1 SGHKS and CDR2 YYEKEE (reference sequence). There are 15 residues in the CDR3. The sequence was obtained from a man aged 25 to 40 with acute or convalescent COVID-19. This rearrangement joins TRBV5-5 to TRBJ1-2; TRBD1 aligns across 10 bases. Sample: peripheral blood. The CDR3 DNA follows: TGTGCCAGCCTAGGGGACAGGGGAATACCCTATGGCTACACCTTC. Residues: CASLGDRGIPYGYTF.